The 28 T cell receptor beta chains below all came from one sample that was sequenced in a study of T cells in Graves' hyperthyroidism and ophthalmopathy. Amplified TCR beta CDR3 regions came from RNA transcripts. First-round RT-PCR of the TCR CDR3 relied on the HTBI primer set. TCRdb called the multiplex PCR reads again in MiXCR, with one record for every CDR3 protein. This sample has roughly 170,000 distinct CDR3 sequences; 15% to 20% occur once, and the top ten carry 25% to 35%. Sequenced: blood. Receptors were obtained from a woman between 45 and 60 years old with Graves' hyperthyroidism.

The chain employs TRBV6-1 and TRBJ2-1; either TRBD1 or TRBD2 may fit D (5 bases each). The CDR3 extends over 13 amino acids. CDR1 and CDR2 from the germline V gene are MNHNS and SASEGT. Trimming stripped 10 bases from V and 2 bases from J, with 12 bases between. The CDR3 reads CATRDGTYNEQFF. The CDR3 nucleotides read TGTGCCACCCGGGACGGTACCTACAATGAGCAGTTCTTC.

This clonotype occurred many times. The chain recombines TRBV6-2 or TRBV6-3 with TRBJ1-1; D may be TRBD1 (6 bases). CDR1 and CDR2 from the germline V gene are MNHEY and SVGEGT. Trimming shortened V by 4 bases and J by 0 bases, and 15 bases separated the two germline ends. The CDR3 runs to 16 residues. The CDR3 loop is CASSSRDTGLNTEAFF. CDR3 bases: TGTGCCAGCAGTTCGCGGGACACCGGATTGAACACTGAAGCTTTCTTT.

Many counts were recorded for this clonotype. V gene TRBV11-2 combines with J gene TRBJ2-1; D is perhaps TRBD1 or TRBD2 (5 bases each). CDR1 and CDR2 from the germline V gene are SGHAT and FQNNGV. The germline V and J ends were trimmed by 4 bases and 4 bases, with 14 bases remaining between them. This CDR3 comprises 15 residues. DNA of the CDR3: TGTGCCAGCAGCTCTCAGGGAGTACGGTACAATGAGCAGTTCTTC. Protein: CASSSQGVRYNEQFF.

This clonotype came up many times. The J gene is TRBJ2-3, the V gene TRBV6-1, with 12 bases that match TRBD2. This CDR3 spans 19 amino acids. Germline lookup yields CDR1 MNHNS and CDR2 SASEGT. Trimming at V came to 5 bases and at J to 0 bases, leaving 12 bases not matched to a gene. CDR3 sequence: CASSSRTSGVTLSTDTQYF. CDR3 DNA: TGTGCCAGCAGTTCACGGACTAGCGGGGTGACACTTAGCACAGATACGCAGTATTTT.

This clonotype occurred once. V usage is TRBV19 and J usage is TRBJ2-1; 16 bases agree with TRBD2. V lost 3 bases and J lost 6; bases outside the gene matches: 5. Germline V CDR1 and CDR2: LNHDA, SQIVND (reference sequence). The CDR3 has 17 residues. As DNA, the CDR3 is TGTGCCAGTAGTATTTCCGGGACTAGCGGGGGGGCCAATGAGCAGTTCTTC. Amino acids: CASSISGTSGGANEQFF. Full variable domain (outside the CDR3, taken from reference TRBV19 and TRBJ2-1): DGGITQSPKYLFRKEGQNVTLSCEQNLNHDAMYWYRQDPGQGLRLIYYSQIVNDFQKGDIAEGYSVSREKKESFPLTVTSAQKNPTAFYLCASSISGTSGGANEQFFGPGTRLTVL.

This clonotype has only a few counts. The chain carries TRBV25-1 and TRBJ2-5; D call uncertain. The CDR3 extends over 13 amino acids. Germline CDR1 is MGHDK and CDR2 is SYGVNS. The V end was cut by 6 bases, the J end by 1 base, with 9 bases between. The DNA of the CDR3 is TGTGCCAGCAGGGGTGCTGGCCAAGAGACCCAGTACTTC. Translating gives CASRGAGQETQYF.

This clonotype was seen many times. The chain recombines TRBV24-1 with TRBJ1-2; possible D gene TRBD1, 5 bases. In germline, CDR1 is KGHDR, CDR2 SFDVKD. This CDR3 is 12 amino acids long. Trimming took off 5 bases at V and 7 bases at J, with 10 bases between the two ends. DNA for the CDR3: TGTGCCACCAGTGGTTCAGGGTTTGGCTACACCTTC. Translation gives CATSGSGFGYTF.

Ten or more counts support this clonotype. V and J are TRBV7-8 and TRBJ2-1, with D uncertain. Trimming took 1 base from V and 1 from J, leaving 8 bases between them. Germline V gives CDR1 SGHVS, CDR2 FQNEAQ. This CDR3 is 15 amino acids long. CDR3 loop: CASSLGRASYNEQFF. Written as DNA, the CDR3 is TGTGCCAGCAGCTTAGGACGAGCTTCCTACAATGAGCAGTTCTTC.

This clonotype occurred many times. This chain joins TRBV11-3 and TRBJ2-1; D not resolved. V was clipped by 5 bases and J by 9 bases, with 11 bases between them. Germline V gives CDR1 SGHNT, CDR2 YENEEA. The CDR3 loop spans 12 amino acids. The CDR3: CASSLSTSEQFF. CDR3 DNA sequence: TGTGCCAGCAGCCTCTCGACGAGTGAGCAGTTCTTC.

The V and J genes are TRBV15 and TRBJ1-2; D remains ambiguous. The germline gives CDR1 LNHNV, CDR2 YYDKDF (reference sequence). With 1 base removed from V and 5 bases from J, the gap between germline ends came to 11 bases. The CDR3 contains 14 residues. The CDR3 nucleotides read TGTGCCACCAGCAGAGGGGGAGGGCTATATGGCTACACCTTC. Translated: CATSRGGGLYGYTF.

There are many counts of this clonotype. The chain has TRBV2 and TRBJ1-6; a weak D match, TRBD1 (5 bases). The CDR3 has 14 amino acids. V was shortened by 4 bases and J by 4 bases, with 8 bases between the two germline ends. Germline V gene sequence: CDR1 SNHLY, CDR2 FYNNEI. This CDR3 reads CASSGQTYNSPLHF. CDR3 in DNA: TGTGCCAGCAGTGGACAGACATATAATTCACCCCTCCACTTT.

The chain carries TRBV20-1 and TRBJ2-1; 13 nucleotides line up with TRBD2. V lost 0 bases, J lost 3 bases, and 2 bases stayed unmatched. CDR1 and CDR2 from the germline V gene are DFQATT and SNEGSKA (reference sequence). The CDR3 covers 16 residues. The chain's CDR3 is CSARDWTSGGYNEQFF. The CDR3 DNA reads as TGCAGTGCTAGAGATTGGACTAGCGGGGGCTACAATGAGCAGTTCTTC.

This clonotype was seen many times. CDR3 loop: CASSMVGWYTSTEAFF. The CDR3 nucleotides read TGTGCCAGTAGTATGGTAGGGTGGTATACCTCCACTGAAGCTTTCTTT. The chain couples TRBV19 to TRBJ1-1; D uncertain. This CDR3 has 16 amino acids. Germline-derived CDR1 and CDR2 are LNHDA and SQIVND (reference sequence). Trimming stripped 3 bases from V and 4 bases from J, with 18 bases between.

This clonotype was counted at least ten times. V gene TRBV7-2 combines with J gene TRBJ1-1, with D hard to call. The CDR3 extends over 13 amino acids. Germline lookup yields CDR1 SGHTA and CDR2 FQGNSA. Trimming shortened V by 3 bases and J by 0 bases, and 5 bases separated the two germline ends. This chain's CDR3 is CASSFSLNTEAFF. In DNA, the CDR3 is TGTGCCAGCAGCTTTTCTTTGAACACTGAAGCTTTCTTT.

Only one count was recorded for this clonotype. This chain joins TRBV2 and TRBJ1-5; the D gene is possibly TRBD1 (6 bases). Germline lookup yields CDR1 SNHLY and CDR2 FYNNEI. V was cut by 6 bases and J by 2 bases, with 14 bases left in between. This CDR3 contains 15 residues. CDR3 sequence reads: CASSLQGSGNQPQHF. Written as DNA, the CDR3 is TGTGCCAGCAGCTTACAGGGATCTGGCAATCAGCCCCAGCATTTT.

This clonotype was counted ten times or more. The V and J genes are TRBV7-8 and TRBJ2-3; D might be TRBD2 (6 bases). CDR1 and CDR2 from the germline V gene are SGHVS and FQNEAQ. The germline V and J ends were trimmed by 3 bases and 4 bases, with 8 bases remaining between them. The CDR3 runs 13 residues. The CDR3 protein is CASSFGGSDTQYF. CDR3 DNA sequence: TGTGCCAGCAGCTTCGGGGGTTCAGATACGCAGTATTTT.

This clonotype was seen ten or more times. The V gene is TRBV28, the J gene TRBJ2-5; the D gene is possibly TRBD2 (5 bases). Germline V gene sequence: CDR1 MDHEN, CDR2 SYDVKM. The CDR3 extends over 13 amino acids. Trimming took 4 bases from V and 3 from J, leaving 9 bases between them. Here the CDR3 DNA reads TGTGCCAGCAGTTACGGGGTAAAAGAGACCCAGTACTTC. Amino acid sequence: CASSYGVKETQYF.

This clonotype has a count of ten or more. The chain carries TRBV5-8 and TRBJ1-1; D gene uncertain. Trimming left V 5 bases short and J 0 bases short, with 8 bases between. CDR1 and CDR2 (germline): SGHTS, YDEGEE. This CDR3 is 13 amino acids long. CDR3 amino acids: CASRPDLNTEAFF. The CDR3 DNA reads TGTGCCAGCAGACCAGACCTGAACACTGAAGCTTTCTTT.

The sample holds many counts of this clonotype. The chain couples TRBV7-2 to TRBJ2-7; 8 nucleotides match TRBD1. This CDR3 comprises 13 residues. Germline CDR1 SGHTA, CDR2 FQGNSA. V gave up 6 bases and J gave up 2 bases; unmatched junction bases: 3. The CDR3 sequence is CASSRTGPYEQYF. The CDR3 DNA reads TGTGCCAGCAGTCGGACAGGGCCCTACGAGCAGTACTTC.

Notes on this clonotype: This may stem from a read error, because a much larger clone lies one nucleotide away. The chain combines TRBV11-1 with TRBJ2-7, with D possibly TRBD2 on 7 matching bases. Trimming cost V 5 bases and J 2 bases, with 16 bases left between them. The CDR3 sequence is 15 residues long. The germline V gene has CDR1 SGHAT and CDR2 FQDESV (reference sequence). CDR3 in DNA: TGTGCCAGCAGCCTTGGACGGGGGGCAACCTACGAGCAGTACTTC. It translates to CASSLGRGATYEQYF.

The V call is TRBV7-2, the J call TRBJ2-7; D may match TRBD1 or TRBD2 (6 bases each). The V end lost 1 base, the J end lost 5 bases, and 9 bases lay between the germline ends. Germline V gene data show CDR1 as SGHTA and CDR2 as FQGNSA. The CDR3 is made up of 13 amino acids. CDR3 in amino acids: CASSLGGAHEQYF. DNA for the CDR3: TGTGCCAGCAGCTTAGGGGGGGCACACGAGCAGTACTTC.

This clonotype occurred many times. The V gene is TRBV5-1, the J gene TRBJ2-1, with 11 nucleotides matching TRBD1. V trimming: 0 bases; J trimming: 4 bases; junction bases outside the gene matches: 3. Germline CDR1 SGHRS, CDR2 YFSETQ. This CDR3 comprises 16 residues. Here the CDR3 reads CASSLVGQGAYNEQFF. The CDR3 bases are TGCGCCAGCAGCTTGGTTGGACAGGGGGCTTACAATGAGCAGTTCTTC.

The sample holds many counts of this clonotype. This chain joins TRBV9 and TRBJ1-5; D unresolved. CDR1 is SGDLS and CDR2 is YYNGEE in the germline V gene. CDR3 length: 15 residues. Trimming removed 4 bases at V and 0 bases at J, with 11 bases between. The CDR3 reads CASSPTPYSNQPQHF. Written as DNA, the CDR3 is TGTGCCAGCAGCCCTACACCCTATAGCAATCAGCCCCAGCATTTT.

This clonotype was counted many times. The V and J genes are TRBV14 and TRBJ2-3; 7 nucleotides match TRBD2. Germline CDR1 is SGHDN and CDR2 is FVKESK. The trim removed 2 bases at V and 0 bases at J, leaving 8 bases unmatched. This CDR3 region has 17 residues. CDR3 nucleotide sequence: TGTGCCAGCAGCCAATCGGGACTATTGTCAAGCACAGATACGCAGTATTTT. Translating gives CASSQSGLLSSTDTQYF. Looking up the rest from reference TRBV14 and TRBJ2-3 gives the full variable domain: EAGVTQFPSHSVIEKGQTVTLRCDPISGHDNLYWYRRVMGKEIKFLLHFVKESKQDESGMPNNRFLAERTGGTYSTLKVQPAELEDSGVYFCASSQSGLLSSTDTQYFGPGTRLTVL.

The chain is built from TRBV18 and TRBJ1-1; the match to TRBD1 covers 9 bases. Germline CDR1 and CDR2: KGHSH and LQKENI. The CDR3 loop spans 16 amino acids. Germline trimming cut 3 bases from V and 7 bases from J; bases unmatched to any gene: 12. The CDR3 sequence is CASSPGTGIGAGEAFF. CDR3 nucleotide sequence: TGTGCCAGCTCACCCGGGACAGGGATTGGTGCGGGTGAAGCTTTCTTT.

The chain links TRBV3-1 to TRBJ2-2; TRBD1 aligns across 10 bases. V gave up 2 bases and J gave up 5 bases; unmatched junction bases: 5. Germline V gives CDR1 LGHDT, CDR2 YNNKEL (reference sequence). This CDR3 is 16 amino acids long. The CDR3 DNA follows: TGTGCCAGCAGCCAACTCGGGACAGGGGTAACCGGGGAGCTGTTTTTT. Translating it yields CASSQLGTGVTGELFF.

In this sample, this clonotype turned up many times. The V and J genes are TRBV11-1 and TRBJ2-7, with 7 bases aligning to TRBD2. Germline V gene lookup returns CDR1 SGHAT and CDR2 FQDESV (reference sequence). J lost 3 bases, V lost 5 bases, and 10 bases had no gene match. The CDR3 length is 15 residues. The CDR3 loop reads CASSLKSGGYYEQYF. Written as DNA, the CDR3 is TGTGCCAGCAGCCTAAAATCGGGAGGCTACTACGAGCAGTACTTC.

This clonotype came up many times. The chain couples TRBV5-1 to TRBJ1-1; 7 bases line up with TRBD1. The CDR3 loop spans 15 amino acids. After removal of 0 bases from V and 0 bases from J, the junction contained 2 bases not matched to a gene. Per germline, CDR1 SGHRS and CDR2 YFSETQ. The DNA of the CDR3 is TGCGCCAGCAGCTTGGATGGGACAGTGAACACTGAAGCTTTCTTT. Encoded protein: CASSLDGTVNTEAFF.